This passage covers 5 T cell receptor beta chains from one sample sequenced in a study of T cells in women clearing cervical HPV infection (dated by TCRdb to 2016 to 2018). The receptor library was made with the immunoSEQ multiplex PCR assay. Drawn from immuneACCESS, this table holds only the in-frame rearrangements with V and J called that TCRdb kept. Clones are partly lost; checked studies trace under half to an unresolved V gene and leave the rest unexplained. The sample table gives around 30,000 clones. Approximately 7.8% of the sample is taken by the ten largest. Sequencing used blood buffy coat. Receptor source: a woman aged 18-69 years with a cervical HPV16 infection that either progressed to CIN3+ or cleared (not recorded which).

As regards this clone: Read sequence stops 3 residues before the CDR3 end, and the germline J gene provides the missing end. The chain employs TRBV19 and TRBJ2-5, with D maybe TRBD1 (5 bases). V lost 7 bases to trimming and J lost 2 bases, with 14 bases between them. Germline CDR1 is LNHDA and CDR2 is SQIVND (reference sequence). The CDR3 is 14 residues long. CDR3 DNA, as far as it was read: TGTGCCAGTAAGATGTCAGGGCAGCAAGAGACC. Its translation is CASKMSGQQET. In full, the CDR3 is CASKMSGQQETQYF.

Turning to this clone: The read falls 3 residues short of the CDR3 end, and the missing part is taken from the germline J gene. The chain carries TRBV9 and TRBJ2-7; D is unresolved. The ends were cut back, 4 bases at V and 4 bases at J, with 9 bases in the middle. The CDR3 runs to 12 residues. Germline V gene lookup returns CDR1 SGDLS and CDR2 YYNGEE. CDR3 in amino acids: CASSYNNYEQYF. The sequenced CDR3 bases are TGTGCCAGCAGCTACAATAATTACGAG.

Points on this clone: The CDR3 is cut off 3 residues early in the read; its end comes from the germline J gene. The chain has TRBV19 and TRBJ2-7, with TRBD2 matching 7 bases. CDR1 is LNHDA and CDR2 is SQIVND in the germline V gene (reference sequence). V lost 9 bases, J lost 0 bases, and 5 bases stayed unmatched. The CDR3 consists of 13 residues. The covered CDR3 bases are TGTGCCAGCTCAGCGGGAACCTCCTACGAG. Its translation: CASSAGTSYE. The CDR3, in full, reads CASSAGTSYEQYF.

Concerning this clone: From the germline J gene comes the end of the CDR3, since the read stops 3 residues before it. The V and J genes are TRBV30 and TRBJ2-7, with 10 bases matching TRBD1. The CDR3 extends over 13 amino acids. V was clipped by 4 bases and J by 5 bases; unmatched bases: 5. Looked up from germline, CDR1 is GTSNPN and CDR2 is SVGIG (reference sequence). The CDR3 here is CAWTTGQGNEQYF. Incomplete CDR3 DNA: TGTGCCTGGACAACGGGACAGGGGAACGAG.

Details on this clone: The CDR3 end falls 3 residues outside the read, so it is completed with the germline J gene. This rearrangement joins TRBV5-1 to TRBJ1-1, with a possible D match to TRBD1 (6 bases). CDR1 and CDR2 (germline): SGHRS, YFSETQ. Trimming pared 4 bases from V and 1 base from J, leaving 11 bases between. This CDR3 has 14 residues. The CDR3 spells CASSPGHPNTEAFF. The sequenced CDR3 bases are TGCGCCAGCAGCCCGGGACACCCGAACACTGAA.